This TCR beta chain stems from a study of shared clonotypes between healthy human individuals (TCRdb year 2020). Background for the entire study: A few men and two women, aged 18 to 49 years, made up the cohort. For each donor, CD4 naive and CD4 memory were each run on three plates, CD8 naive on two plates, and CD8 memory on one plate. The study deeply sequenced blood TCR repertoires of about 5 healthy adults to estimate repertoire size and the extent of clonotype sharing between individuals. Different laboratories and diverse techniques were used to prepare libraries and sequence TCR repertoires, to increase sequencing depth and limit assay-specific biases. Each donor's leukapheresis produced roughly between roughly 0.85 and 10 billion PBMCs.

TCR CDR3 regions were amplified from genomic DNA by multiplex PCR using the deep immunoSEQ assay. Genomic DNA extracted from each cell subset was distributed evenly over all wells of several immunoSEQ 96-well plates, and each plate served as one replicate. For sorted subsets, 150 to 250 ng of genomic DNA, equivalent to 30,000 or so T cell genomes, went into each replicate PCR. Purified libraries were quantified with a Qubit 3.0 fluorometer, sized on a Bioanalyzer 2100, and re-quantified with the KAPA Library Quantification kit. Every immunoSEQ 96-well plate was sequenced on a separate single-read 150-cycle Illumina NextSeq 550 flow cell. On the study's bioinformatics: Because the immunoSEQ output included only junctional sequences and no quality scores, the filtering could not be the same as the filtering used for full-length reads. To assign V/J genes and CDR3, sequences were annotated against IMGT germline references using PyIR, a Python wrapper for IgBLAST v1.9. Reads were filtered out if the reads had weak V/J assignments (E-value above 1e-6), no CDR3, stop codons, out-of-frame junctions, or ambiguous translated residues. A V3J clonotype was defined by an identical inferred V gene, J gene, and CDR3 amino acid sequence. Percentage overlap between repertoires was computed as shared unique clonotypes divided by the size of the smaller repertoire. Three approaches were used to assess repertoire richness: RTK rarefaction, the Chao1 estimator, and Recon v2.1 estimates of unobserved clonotypes. For all TCRbeta clonotypes obtained by the gDNA method from a few donors, generation probabilities were computed with OLGA. TCRdb re-hosts the immuneACCESS table, in-frame sequences only. Its copies lack some clones; in the studies checked, an unresolved V gene accounts for under half of them, and the cause for the rest is not known. D and trimming come from the DNA, and the V and J calls and clone size come from that table. The sample profile shows a few million clones; under 95% of them were found once. Jointly, the top ten make up more than 0.35% of the sample.

Results and caveats for the whole study, not just this receptor: Sampling was limited to blood, and TCR repertoires in tissue likely differ from TCR repertoires in blood. The genetic and exposure-history diversity represented was limited by the small number of donors. Pairwise subsampling led to the expectation that sequencing depth would affect the degree of clonotype sharing among donors. Incomplete sequencing was indicated by rarefaction of sorted-subset datasets, despite the large sequencing depth. Clonotypes shared by all four sorted-subset donors showed higher generation probabilities than non-shared clonotypes. Around 5% of naive CD4, 3.5% of naive CD8, around 2.3% of memory CD4, and over 0.35% of memory CD8 clonotypes were shared across four donors. Naive subsets generally had larger estimated clonotype richness than memory subsets.

Comment on this clone: Its binding antigen is unknown. Per-base quality was not reported, and no clone a single base away is much larger than it.

The donors were healthy, HIV-negative adults who had no recently reported acute infections or vaccinations. Every donor was a Caucasian adult residing in Nashville, Tennessee, USA. CD4+ T cells were enriched by magnetic negative selection, after which naive cells were positively selected on CD45RA and the negative fraction was taken as the memory subset. Blood was collected by leukapheresis, and PBMCs were isolated by Ficoll-Histopaque density gradient centrifugation and then cryopreserved in liquid nitrogen vapor phase. Analytical flow cytometry was used to check the purity and quantity of each magnetically sorted T cell population. Genomic DNA was isolated from each sorted fraction and quantified by UV absorbance on a Nanodrop 2000c. Sequences SQVTM (CDR1) and ANQGSEA (CDR2) are obtained from the germline V gene. The CDR3 numbers 13 residues from cysteine through phenylalanine. Solely the CDR3 DNA is kept, with 39 bases framed from the first base. V is shortened by 5 bases, J by 2 bases, and the region joining them spans 12 bases.

The receptor chain draws on TRBV29-1 and TRBJ1-1; too little of a D gene remains to name it. This TCR derives from a man younger than 35 in good health. Some clones in this sample may be carry-over from other donors' samples. The sample comprised naive CD4+ T cells from PBMCs. The label giving this sample's cell subset or site can be read as: CD45RA+ positively selected. The sequenced DNA is TGCAGCGTTCCACCCCGGGGTAACACTGAAGCTTTCTTT. The encoded protein is CSVPPRGNTEAFF.